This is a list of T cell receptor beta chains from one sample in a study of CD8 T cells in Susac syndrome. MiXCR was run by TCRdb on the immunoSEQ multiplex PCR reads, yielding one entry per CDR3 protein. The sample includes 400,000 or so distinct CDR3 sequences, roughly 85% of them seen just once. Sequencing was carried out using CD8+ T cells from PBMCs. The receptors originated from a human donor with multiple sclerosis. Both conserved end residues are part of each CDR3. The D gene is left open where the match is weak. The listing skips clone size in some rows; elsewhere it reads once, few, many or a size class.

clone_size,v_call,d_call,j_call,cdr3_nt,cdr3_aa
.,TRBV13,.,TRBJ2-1,TGTGCCAGCAGCTTAGGTCGGAGACCCAATGAGCAGTTCTTC,CASSLGRRPNEQFF
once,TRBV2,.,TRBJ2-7,TGTGCCAGTTCCGGGGGACAGCTTTACGAGCAGTACTTC,CASSGGQLYEQYF
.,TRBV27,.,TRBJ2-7,TGTGCCAGCAGTTTATCCCAGAGCAGACGGACCTACGAGCAGTACTTC,CASSLSQSRRTYEQYF
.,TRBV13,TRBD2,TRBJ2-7,TGTGCCAGCAGCTACATAGCGGGAGGCTACGAGCAGTACTTC,CASSYIAGGYEQYF
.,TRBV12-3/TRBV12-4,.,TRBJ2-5,TGTGCCAGCAGTCTAAGCTGGTACCAAGAGACCCAGTACTTC,CASSLSWYQETQYF
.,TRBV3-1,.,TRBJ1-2,TGTGCCAGCAGCCAAGAAGGCCCGCCAGTCGAGGGCTACACCTTC,CASSQEGPPVEGYTF
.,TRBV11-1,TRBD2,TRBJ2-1,TGTGCCAGCAGCTCCAATCAAAGGACTAGCGGGAGGAGATCCTACAATGAGCAGTTCTTC,CASSSNQRTSGRRSYNEQFF
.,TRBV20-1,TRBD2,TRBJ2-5,TGCAGTGCTAGGACTAGCGGGGACCAAGAGACCCAGTACTTC,CSARTSGDQETQYF
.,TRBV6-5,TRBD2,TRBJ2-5,TGTGCCAGCAGTTACTCGCGCTTTCGGAGCGGGGAGAGACAAGAGACCCAGTACTTC,CASSYSRFRSGERQETQYF
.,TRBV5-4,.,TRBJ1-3,TGTGCCAGCAGCTTGGATGGCGGGTGGGACACCATATATTTT,CASSLDGGWDTIYF
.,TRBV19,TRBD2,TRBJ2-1,TGTGCCAGTAGTATCTCCCAGGTGAAGCTGGGACTAGCGGGAGGGTCCTACAATGAGCAGTTCTTC,CASSISQVKLGLAGGSYNEQFF
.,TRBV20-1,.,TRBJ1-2,TGCAGTGCTAGAGATTCCAGAGAGAATGGCTACACCTTC,CSARDSRENGYTF
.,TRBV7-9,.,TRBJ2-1,TGTGCCAGCAGGAGCGAGGAAGGCTACAATGAGCAGTTCTTC,CASRSEEGYNEQFF